These T cell receptor beta chains were read from a single sample in a study of T cells in localized non-small cell lung cancer. Libraries were prepared by immunoSEQ multiplex PCR; TCRdb keeps only in-frame clonotypes and omits some of them. The repertoire holds over 65,000 clones, with approximately 84% as singletons. The specimen comprised peripheral blood, sampled before any cancer treatment. These receptors originate from a female donor of 60 years or more with stage I lung adenocarcinoma. The CDR3 runs from the conserved cysteine through the conserved F or W. Each record gives: J gene, V gene, D gene, clone size, CDR3 protein, CDR3 DNA. A D gene is named only where the DNA matches it firmly. The listing skips clone size in some rows; elsewhere it reads once, few, many or a size class.

J: TRBJ2-1
V: TRBV5-1
D: TRBD2
size: NA
CDR3: CASSGGLAPSYNEQFF
DNA: TGCGCCAGCAGCGGGGGACTAGCGCCTTCCTACAATGAGCAGTTCTTC

J: TRBJ2-5
V: TRBV28
D: NA
size: NA
CDR3: CASSLSGDNQETQYF
DNA: TGTGCCAGCAGTCTCTCGGGGGACAACCAAGAGACCCAGTACTTC

J: TRBJ1-5
V: TRBV10-3
D: NA
size: NA
CDR3: CAISEGGKTASQPQHF
DNA: TGTGCCATCAGTGAGGGGGGCAAAACAGCGAGTCAGCCCCAGCATTTT

J: TRBJ1-4
V: TRBV19
D: NA
size: NA
CDR3: CASSKREKLFF
DNA: TGTGCCAGTAGTAAACGGGAAAAACTGTTTTTT

J: TRBJ1-4
V: TRBV4-3
D: NA
size: NA
CDR3: CASSQDSWTHEKLFF
DNA: TGCGCCAGCAGCCAAGATTCATGGACGCACGAAAAACTGTTTTTT

J: TRBJ1-6
V: TRBV5-1
D: NA
size: NA
CDR3: CASSPYLTGSSPLHF
DNA: TGCGCCAGCAGCCCGTACCTGACAGGTTCATCACCCCTCCACTTT

J: TRBJ2-1
V: TRBV5-4
D: TRBD1
size: NA
CDR3: CASSLGYRGYNEQFF
DNA: TGTGCCAGCAGCTTAGGGTACAGGGGTTACAATGAGCAGTTCTTC

J: TRBJ2-7
V: TRBV11-2
D: NA
size: NA
CDR3: CASSLAAGSSYEQYF
DNA: TGTGCCAGCAGCTTAGCGGCAGGGTCCTCCTACGAGCAGTACTTC

J: TRBJ2-1
V: TRBV10-3
D: TRBD2
size: NA
CDR3: CAISDQTSGSYNEQFF
DNA: TGTGCCATCAGTGACCAGACTAGCGGGAGCTACAATGAGCAGTTCTTC

J: TRBJ2-6
V: TRBV7-3
D: NA
size: NA
CDR3: CASSSGQGGYGANVLTF
DNA: TGTGCCAGCAGCTCAGGACAGGGAGGGTATGGGGCCAACGTCCTGACTTTC

J: TRBJ1-1
V: TRBV11-2
D: TRBD1
size: NA
CDR3: CASSANPQGGNTEAFF
DNA: TGTGCCAGCAGCGCAAACCCTCAGGGGGGGAACACTGAAGCTTTCTTT

J: TRBJ2-1
V: TRBV29-1
D: NA
size: NA
CDR3: CSVDSPPHEQFF
DNA: TGCAGCGTTGACTCCCCCCCGCATGAGCAGTTCTTC

J: TRBJ2-7
V: TRBV27
D: NA
size: NA
CDR3: CASSSQPSSYEQYF
DNA: TGTGCCAGCAGTTCGCAGCCCTCTTCCTACGAGCAGTACTTC

J: TRBJ1-2
V: TRBV27
D: NA
size: NA
CDR3: CASSGGDYGYTF
DNA: TGTGCCAGCAGTGGGGGGGACTATGGCTACACCTTC

J: TRBJ2-2
V: TRBV5-1
D: NA
size: once
CDR3: CASSLVGSNTGELFF
DNA: TGCGCCAGCAGCTTGGTAGGTTCGAACACCGGGGAGCTGTTTTTT

J: TRBJ2-5
V: TRBV21-1
D: NA
size: once
CDR3: CASSKDGGGFQETQYF
DNA: TGTGCCAGCAGCAAAGACGGGGGGGGATTCCAAGAGACCCAGTACTTC

J: TRBJ2-7
V: TRBV2
D: NA
size: few
CDR3: CASRPDSYEQYF
DNA: TGTGCCAGCAGGCCGGATTCCTACGAGCAGTACTTC

J: TRBJ2-5
V: TRBV18
D: NA
size: NA
CDR3: CASSPLQIQETQYF
DNA: TGTGCCAGCTCACCACTCCAAATCCAAGAGACCCAGTACTTC

J: TRBJ1-4
V: TRBV6-5
D: NA
size: NA
CDR3: CASSKGGSNEKLFF
DNA: TGTGCCAGCAGTAAAGGGGGATCAAATGAAAAACTGTTTTTT

J: TRBJ1-1
V: TRBV28
D: NA
size: NA
CDR3: CATDEGYYTEAFF
DNA: TGTGCCACCGACGAGGGGTATTACACTGAAGCTTTCTTT

J: TRBJ2-1
V: TRBV5-1
D: TRBD2
size: NA
CDR3: CASSLVAGAGRNEQFF
DNA: TGCGCCAGCAGCTTGGTGGCGGGAGCGGGGAGGAATGAGCAGTTCTTC

J: TRBJ2-3
V: TRBV19
D: TRBD1
size: NA
CDR3: CASTSMGQVTDTQYF
DNA: TGTGCCAGTACCTCAATGGGACAGGTTACAGATACGCAGTATTTT

J: TRBJ2-7
V: TRBV10-1
D: TRBD1
size: once
CDR3: CASSGPSGTGTYEQYF
DNA: TGCGCCAGCAGTGGGCCTTCCGGGACAGGGACCTACGAGCAGTACTTC

J: TRBJ2-1
V: TRBV5-1
D: TRBD1
size: NA
CDR3: CASSLQGPEQFF
DNA: TGCGCCAGCAGCTTACAGGGGCCTGAGCAGTTCTTC

J: TRBJ1-1
V: TRBV5-1
D: NA
size: NA
CDR3: CASSLGPQNTEAFF
DNA: TGCGCCAGCAGCTTGGGACCCCAGAACACTGAAGCTTTCTTT

J: TRBJ1-1
V: TRBV6-5
D: NA
size: NA
CDR3: CAASNPNTEAFF
DNA: TGTGCCGCCTCCAACCCGAACACTGAAGCTTTCTTT

J: TRBJ2-1
V: TRBV19
D: TRBD1
size: NA
CDR3: CASTSDRANYNEQFF
DNA: TGTGCCAGTACCTCGGACAGGGCGAATTACAATGAGCAGTTCTTC

J: TRBJ2-3
V: TRBV19
D: TRBD2
size: NA
CDR3: CASSIASGRVGGLDTQYF
DNA: TGTGCCAGTAGTATCGCTAGCGGGAGAGTCGGAGGCTTAGATACGCAGTATTTT

J: TRBJ2-3
V: TRBV14
D: TRBD2
size: NA
CDR3: CASSHFRTSGRVDTQYF
DNA: TGTGCCAGCAGCCATTTCCGGACTAGCGGGCGGGTAGATACGCAGTATTTT

J: TRBJ2-2
V: TRBV6-5
D: NA
size: NA
CDR3: CASNTGRAGELFF
DNA: TGTGCCAGCAATACAGGAAGGGCCGGGGAGCTGTTTTTT

J: TRBJ1-5
V: TRBV2
D: NA
size: few
CDR3: CASSWSNSNQPQHF
DNA: TGTGCCAGCAGTTGGTCGAATAGCAATCAGCCCCAGCATTTT

J: TRBJ2-2
V: TRBV11-2
D: NA
size: NA
CDR3: CASSIVVGFSTGELFF
DNA: TGTGCCAGCAGCATCGTCGTGGGTTTTTCCACCGGGGAGCTGTTTTTT

J: TRBJ2-1
V: TRBV18
D: NA
size: NA
CDR3: CASSPSQGYNEQFF
DNA: TGTGCCAGCTCACCATCCCAGGGGTACAATGAGCAGTTCTTC

J: TRBJ2-5
V: TRBV6-1
D: NA
size: NA
CDR3: CASSAVSLQETQYF
DNA: TGTGCCAGCAGTGCAGTCAGCCTCCAAGAGACCCAGTACTTC

J: TRBJ2-3
V: TRBV7-9
D: NA
size: few
CDR3: CASSSYRDILADTQYF
DNA: TGTGCCAGCAGCTCGTACCGGGACATATTAGCAGATACGCAGTATTTT

J: TRBJ2-1
V: TRBV29-1
D: TRBD2
size: NA
CDR3: CSVPSRGGPQNEQFF
DNA: TGCAGCGTTCCCTCGCGGGGGGGCCCTCAGAATGAGCAGTTCTTC

J: TRBJ1-2
V: TRBV2
D: NA
size: NA
CDR3: CASRRDGANYGYTF
DNA: TGTGCCAGCAGACGAGACGGAGCTAACTATGGCTACACCTTC

J: TRBJ2-5
V: TRBV4-1
D: NA
size: once
CDR3: CASSQDRTWEETQYF
DNA: TGCGCCAGCAGCCAAGACAGGACGTGGGAAGAGACCCAGTACTTC

J: TRBJ2-5
V: TRBV5-1
D: NA
size: NA
CDR3: CASSLDSFQETQYF
DNA: TGCGCCAGCAGTCTGGACAGCTTCCAAGAGACCCAGTACTTC

J: TRBJ2-7
V: TRBV7-6
D: NA
size: NA
CDR3: CASSLGPKYEQYF
DNA: TGTGCCAGCAGCTTAGGACCGAAGTACGAGCAGTACTTC

J: TRBJ2-1
V: TRBV5-8
D: NA
size: NA
CDR3: CARPFWLGGHEQFF
DNA: TGTGCCAGGCCCTTTTGGCTCGGGGGGCATGAGCAGTTCTTC

J: TRBJ1-5
V: TRBV6-4
D: NA
size: NA
CDR3: CASSSGGNQPQHF
DNA: TGTGCCAGCAGTTCAGGGGGCAATCAGCCCCAGCATTTT

J: TRBJ1-1
V: TRBV11-2
D: NA
size: NA
CDR3: CASSFLQGLGTEAFF
DNA: TGTGCCAGCAGCTTCCTTCAGGGGTTAGGAACTGAAGCTTTCTTT

J: TRBJ2-3
V: TRBV18
D: NA
size: NA
CDR3: CASSEQATTSTDTQYF
DNA: TGTGCCAGCTCAGAACAGGCAACCACTAGCACAGATACGCAGTATTTT

J: TRBJ2-3
V: TRBV4-2
D: NA
size: NA
CDR3: CASSQTTVRADTQYF
DNA: TGTGCCAGCAGCCAGACCACAGTTCGGGCAGATACGCAGTATTTT

J: TRBJ2-1
V: TRBV10-1
D: TRBD2
size: NA
CDR3: CASSSLLAGGINEQFF
DNA: TGCGCCAGCAGTTCCCTTCTAGCGGGGGGGATCAATGAGCAGTTCTTC

J: TRBJ2-1
V: TRBV15
D: TRBD2
size: NA
CDR3: CATSRDVGGRGYNEQFF
DNA: TGTGCCACCAGCAGAGATGTAGGCGGGAGGGGCTACAATGAGCAGTTCTTC

J: TRBJ2-5
V: TRBV5-1
D: NA
size: once
CDR3: CASSLGVQETQYF
DNA: TGCGCCAGCAGCTTGGGGGTCCAAGAGACCCAGTACTTC

J: TRBJ1-1
V: TRBV9
D: NA
size: NA
CDR3: CASSSPPGGGTEAFF
DNA: TGTGCCAGCAGCTCCCCTCCTGGCGGGGGCACTGAAGCTTTCTTT

J: TRBJ1-1
V: TRBV2
D: NA
size: few
CDR3: CASSRDTSGVF
DNA: TGTGCCAGCAGCCGGGACACCTCAGGGGTCTTT

J: TRBJ2-7
V: TRBV6-5
D: TRBD1
size: NA
CDR3: CASSYYRTGYEQYF
DNA: TGTGCCAGCAGTTACTACCGGACAGGCTACGAGCAGTACTTC

J: TRBJ1-2
V: TRBV13
D: NA
size: NA
CDR3: CASSFGPGGNYGYTF
DNA: TGTGCCAGCAGCTTTGGACCGGGAGGTAACTATGGCTACACCTTC

J: TRBJ1-6
V: TRBV28
D: NA
size: NA
CDR3: CASSLGGGQGRSPLHF
DNA: TGTGCCAGCAGTTTGGGGGGAGGGCAGGGGAGATCACCCCTCCACTTT

J: TRBJ1-1
V: TRBV19
D: NA
size: NA
CDR3: CASSIRGTEAFF
DNA: TGTGCCAGTAGTATTAGGGGGACTGAAGCTTTCTTT